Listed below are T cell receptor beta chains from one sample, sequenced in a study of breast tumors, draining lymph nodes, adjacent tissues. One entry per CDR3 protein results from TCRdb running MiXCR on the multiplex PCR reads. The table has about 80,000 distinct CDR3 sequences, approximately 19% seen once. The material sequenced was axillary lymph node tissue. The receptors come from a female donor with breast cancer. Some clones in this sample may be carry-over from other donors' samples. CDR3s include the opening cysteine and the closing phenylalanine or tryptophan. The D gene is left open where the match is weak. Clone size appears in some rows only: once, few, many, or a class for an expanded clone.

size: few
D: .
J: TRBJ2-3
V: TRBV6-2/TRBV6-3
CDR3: CASTSLVGGTDTQYF
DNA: TGTGCCAGCACGTCCCTTGTTGGAGGGACAGATACGCAGTATTTT

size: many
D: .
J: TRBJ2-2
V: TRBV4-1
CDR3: CASSQDSRTGELFF
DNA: TGCGCCAGCAGCCAAGATTCTAGGACCGGGGAGCTGTTTTTT

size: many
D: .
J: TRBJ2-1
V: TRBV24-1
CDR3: CATSVAGRIEQFF
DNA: TGTGCCACCAGTGTCGCGGGAAGAATCGAGCAGTTCTTC

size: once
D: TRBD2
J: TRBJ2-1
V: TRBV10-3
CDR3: CAISDSGRAYNEQFF
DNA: TGTGCCATCAGTGATAGCGGGAGGGCCTACAATGAGCAGTTCTTC

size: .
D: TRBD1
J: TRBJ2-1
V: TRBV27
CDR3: CASSLSLGTDYNEQFF
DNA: TGTGCCAGCAGTTTATCGTTGGGGACAGACTACAATGAGCAGTTCTTC

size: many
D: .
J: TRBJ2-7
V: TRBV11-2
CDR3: CASSLEGQETYEQYF
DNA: TGTGCCAGCAGCTTAGAGGGGCAGGAAACTTACGAGCAGTACTTC

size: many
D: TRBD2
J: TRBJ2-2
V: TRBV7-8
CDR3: CASSSPGLVSAGELFF
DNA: TGTGCCAGCAGCTCTCCGGGACTAGTGTCGGCCGGGGAGCTGTTTTTT

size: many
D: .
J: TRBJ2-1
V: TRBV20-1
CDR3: CSARPRAYNEQFF
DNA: TGCAGTGCTAGACCCCGGGCCTACAATGAGCAGTTCTTC

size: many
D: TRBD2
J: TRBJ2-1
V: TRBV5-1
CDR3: CASSDTGGFHEQFF
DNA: TGCGCCAGCAGCGATACCGGGGGGTTCCATGAGCAGTTCTTC

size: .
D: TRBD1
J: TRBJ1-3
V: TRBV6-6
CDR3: CAGSYGTGGSGNTIYF
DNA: TGCGCCGGCAGTTACGGGACAGGGGGCTCTGGAAACACCATATATTTT